The 16 T cell receptor beta chains reported below all come from one sample, sequenced in a study of blood T cell repertoires in COVID-19. Sequencing used immunoSEQ multiplex PCR; TCRdb keeps in-frame clones, though not all of them. The sample has 35,000 to 45,000 clones, roughly 90% seen once. Source material: peripheral blood. Source of these receptors: a man between 65 and 79 years old with active COVID-19.

V and J are TRBV6-5 and TRBJ2-2, with TRBD2 matching 8 bases. Germline values: CDR1 MNHEY, CDR2 SVGAGI. This CDR3 region has 12 residues. The V gene end was trimmed by 11 bases and the J gene end by 1 base; junction bases not matched to a gene: 0. This chain's CDR3 is CAAGGNTGELFF. The CDR3 region has the DNA TGTGCCGCGGGAGGGAACACCGGGGAGCTGTTTTTT.

V is TRBV9 and J is TRBJ2-7; tentative D call: TRBD2 (5 bases). The CDR3 loop spans 15 amino acids. CDR1 and CDR2 from the germline V gene are SGDLS and YYNGEE. The V and J ends lost 0 bases and 1 base respectively, with 11 bases between them. The CDR3 here is CASSVVAGPSYEQYF. CDR3 bases: TGTGCCAGCAGCGTAGTGGCGGGCCCATCCTACGAGCAGTACTTC. Drawing the rest from reference TRBV9 and TRBJ2-7, the complete variable domain is DSGVTQTPKHLITATGQRVTLRCSPRSGDLSVYWYQQSLDQGLQFLIQYYNGEERAKGNILERFSAQQFPDLHSELNLSSLELGDSALYFCASSVVAGPSYEQYFGPGTRLTVT.

The gene calls are TRBV29-1 and TRBJ1-5; 7 bases match TRBD1. Germline V lookup: CDR1 SQVTM, CDR2 ANQGSEA. The CDR3 consists of 13 residues. J lost 3 bases, V lost 6 bases, and 5 bases had no gene match. The CDR3 DNA is TGCAGCGTCCGACAGGGTCTCAATCAGCCCCAGCATTTT. Its translation: CSVRQGLNQPQHF.

This sequence joins TRBV28 and TRBJ2-5, with a tentative D call TRBD1 (6 bases). Trimming removed 3 bases from V and 6 bases from J, with 20 bases in between. Germline V gene data show CDR1 as MDHEN and CDR2 as SYDVKM. The CDR3 has 16 residues. CDR3 loop: CASSLFGTGTGKTQYF. CDR3 nucleotides: TGTGCCAGCAGTTTGTTTGGCACAGGGACCGGGAAGACCCAGTACTTC.

The table lists this clone with a count of one. This sample includes further DNA sequences coding for the same CDR3. V usage is TRBV24-1 and J usage is TRBJ2-7, with 13 positions matching TRBD2. V lost 4 bases, J lost 4 bases, and 6 bases stayed unmatched. Germline assignment: CDR1 KGHDR and CDR2 SFDVKD. The length of the CDR3 is 16 residues. CDR3 sequence reads: CATSESGTSGTYEQYF. Written as DNA, the CDR3 is TGTGCCACCAGTGAGTCTGGGACTAGCGGGACTTACGAGCAGTACTTC.

The chain is built from TRBV10-3 and TRBJ1-1; 9 bases align to TRBD1. The junction had 6 bases not matched to a gene; V was cut back by 10 bases and J by 0 bases. This CDR3 is built from 14 residues. The germline CDR1 and CDR2 sequences are ENHRY and SYGVKD. CDR3 coding DNA: TGTGCCACCACCAGACAGGGGGTGAACACTGAAGCTTTCTTT. Translation: CATTRQGVNTEAFF.

V gene TRBV6-2 or TRBV6-3 combines with J gene TRBJ2-3; 11 nucleotides line up with TRBD2. V was pared by 5 bases and J by 1 base, with 11 bases of the junction left unmatched. CDR3 length: 18 amino acids. CDR1 and CDR2 from the germline V gene are MNHEY and SVGEGT. The CDR3 region has the DNA TGTGCCAGCAGTAACGGACTAGCGGGCTCGTTCGGCACAGATACGCAGTATTTT. Amino acids: CASSNGLAGSFGTDTQYF.

The chain has TRBV5-1 and TRBJ2-1; 12 bases map to TRBD2. V lost 4 bases, J lost 0 bases, and 8 bases stayed unmatched. The germline V gene encodes CDR1 SGHRS and CDR2 YFSETQ. This CDR3 contains 18 residues. The CDR3 here is CASSPVPSGRASYNEQFF. CDR3 nucleotides: TGCGCCAGCAGCCCGGTACCTAGCGGGAGGGCCTCCTACAATGAGCAGTTCTTC. Supplemented by reference TRBV5-1 and TRBJ2-1, the full variable domain reads KAGVTQTPRYLIKTRGQQVTLSCSPISGHRSVSWYQQTPGQGLQFLFEYFSETQRNKGNFPGRFSGRQFSNSRSEMNVSTLELGDSALYLCASSPVPSGRASYNEQFFGPGTRLTVL.

CDR3 in amino acids: CASSGSSLGTDTQYF. The CDR3 nucleotides read TGTGCCAGCAGCGGCAGCTCTCTAGGCACAGATACGCAGTATTTT. The chain employs TRBV5-6 and TRBJ2-3, with D unresolved. This CDR3 comprises 15 residues. Trimming took 4 bases from V and 1 from J, leaving 13 bases between them. Germline loops: CDR1 SGHDT, CDR2 YYEEEE.

V and J are TRBV5-4 and TRBJ2-3; maybe TRBD2 (6 bases). The CDR3 spans 12 residues. V was clipped by 5 bases and J by 5 bases, with 9 bases between them. Germline V gene sequence: CDR1 SGHNT, CDR2 YYREEE (reference sequence). CDR3 residues: CASRGGGDTQYF. The CDR3 DNA reads as TGTGCCAGCAGGGGGGGAGGAGATACGCAGTATTTT.

J is TRBJ2-5 and V is TRBV5-4, with D tentatively TRBD2 (6 bases). The length of the CDR3 is 14 residues. The germline V and J ends were trimmed by 4 bases and 6 bases, with 16 bases remaining between them. Per germline, CDR1 SGHNT and CDR2 YYREEE (reference sequence). CDR3 DNA sequence: TGTGCCAGCAGCCCACAAGGCGGGATGAAGACCCAGTACTTC. Its protein is CASSPQGGMKTQYF.

This chain links TRBV7-9 with TRBJ2-1, with D hard to call. CDR1 and CDR2 from the germline V gene are SEHNR and FQNEAQ (reference sequence). The CDR3 is made up of 14 amino acids. V lost 1 base and J 7 bases, leaving 11 bases between the germline ends. CDR3 nucleotides: TGTGCCAGCAGCTTAGGTGCAGGAACAAATGAGCAGTTCTTC. Its protein is CASSLGAGTNEQFF.

J is TRBJ1-5 and V is TRBV5-4; 7 nucleotides align to TRBD1. The CDR3 is 16 residues long. The junction had 12 bases not matched to a gene; V was cut back by 6 bases and J by 3 bases. CDR1 is SGHNT, CDR2 YYREEE, per germline (reference sequence). CDR3 loop: CASTPPQGHSNQPQHF. The CDR3 region has the DNA TGTGCCAGCACCCCTCCACAGGGGCACTCCAATCAGCCCCAGCATTTT. Full variable domain (remainder filled in from reference TRBV5-4 and TRBJ1-5): ETGVTQSPTHLIKTRGQQVTLRCSSQSGHNTVSWYQQALGQGPQFIFQYYREEENGRGNFPPRFSGLQFPNYSSELNVNALELDDSALYLCASTPPQGHSNQPQHFGDGTRLSIL.

This chain joins TRBV7-9 and TRBJ2-3, with no clear D. From germline, CDR1 is SEHNR and CDR2 FQNEAQ (reference sequence). The CDR3 has 12 residues. The V gene lost 1 base and the J gene lost 6 bases, with 5 bases spanning the gap. DNA of the CDR3: TGTGCCAGCAGCTTAGGGGCTGATACGCAGTATTTT. This gives the protein CASSLGADTQYF.

The J gene is TRBJ2-7, the V gene TRBV7-9, with TRBD1 matching over 11 bases. The CDR3 loop spans 15 amino acids. Per the germline V gene, CDR1 is SEHNR and CDR2 is FQNEAQ (reference sequence). V was clipped by 6 bases and J by 3 bases; unmatched bases: 7. Here the CDR3 reads CASSSGQGAFYEQYF. CDR3 sequence (DNA): TGTGCCAGCAGTTCAGGACAGGGGGCTTTCTACGAGCAGTACTTC.

The rearrangement uses TRBV3-1 (or the pseudogene TRBV3-2) and TRBJ1-6, with D possibly matching TRBD1 (5 bases). V was pared by 0 bases and J by 10 bases, with 10 bases between. The CDR3 extends over 14 amino acids. Germline V gene data show CDR1 as LGHDT and CDR2 as YNNKEL (reference sequence). The CDR3 DNA follows: TGTGCCAGCAGCCAAGATTGGGGCCGGTCACCCCTCCACTTT. This sequence encodes CASSQDWGRSPLHF.